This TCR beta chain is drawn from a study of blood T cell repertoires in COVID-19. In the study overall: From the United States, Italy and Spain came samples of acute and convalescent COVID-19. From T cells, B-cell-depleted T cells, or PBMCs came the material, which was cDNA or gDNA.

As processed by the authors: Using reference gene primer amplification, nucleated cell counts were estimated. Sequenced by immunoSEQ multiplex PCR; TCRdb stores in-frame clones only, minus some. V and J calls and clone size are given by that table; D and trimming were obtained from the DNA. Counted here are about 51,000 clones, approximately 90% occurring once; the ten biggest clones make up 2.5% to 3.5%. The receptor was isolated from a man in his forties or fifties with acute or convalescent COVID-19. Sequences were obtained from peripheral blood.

This CDR3 is CASSLTDNNQPQHF. CDR3 bases: TGTGCCAGCTCACTAACAGATAACAATCAGCCCCAGCATTTT. V usage is TRBV18 and J usage is TRBJ1-5; no firm D call. V was cut by 4 bases and J by 3 bases, with 10 bases left in between. Germline-derived CDR1 and CDR2 are KGHSH and LQKENI. CDR3 length: 14 amino acids. The whole variable domain, remainder taken from reference TRBV18 and TRBJ1-5, is NAGVMQNPRHLVRRRGQEARLRCSPMKGHSHVYWYRQLPEEGLKFMVYLQKENIIDESGMPKERFSAEFPKEGPSILRIQQVVRGDSAAYFCASSLTDNNQPQHFGDGTRLSIL.